Following are 30 T cell receptor beta chains from one sample sequenced in a study of T cells in localized non-small cell lung cancer. The table came from immunoSEQ multiplex PCR; TCRdb's copy has only in-frame clones and leaves some out. The sample has approximately 43,000 clones, about 85% seen once. Specimen: peripheral blood, collected before any cancer treatment. Receptors originate from a woman aged 18-49 years with stage III lung adenocarcinoma.

This clone was observed a handful of times. The chain links TRBV2 to TRBJ1-2; D is unresolved. In germline, CDR1 is SNHLY, CDR2 FYNNEI. Trimming left V 5 bases short and J 0 bases short, with 16 bases between. The CDR3 has 16 residues. The CDR3 loop reads CASSYLEGRANYGYTF. The CDR3 DNA reads TGTGCCAGCAGTTACCTGGAGGGAAGAGCTAACTATGGCTACACCTTC.

DNA of the CDR3: TGTGCCGCCCTAGGGGACACTTCCTACGAGCAGTACTTC. Translating gives CAALGDTSYEQYF. The rearrangement uses TRBV6-1 and TRBJ2-7, with D perhaps matching TRBD1 (6 bases). The V and J ends lost 11 bases and 1 base respectively, with 15 bases between them. The germline CDR1 and CDR2 sequences are MNHNS and SASEGT. This CDR3 is built from 13 residues.

This clone was picked up a small number of times. This chain connects TRBV6-1 to TRBJ1-5, with a possible D match to TRBD1 (6 bases). Trimming cost V 11 bases and J 0 bases, with 14 bases left between them. The CDR3 is made up of 14 amino acids. Germline CDR1 MNHNS, CDR2 SASEGT. The CDR3: CAGGAGNSNQPQHF. The CDR3 nucleotides read TGTGCCGGGGGGGCAGGGAATAGCAATCAGCCCCAGCATTTT.

This rearrangement joins TRBV6-1 to TRBJ2-7; D gene ambiguous. Germline CDR1 is MNHNS and CDR2 is SASEGT. Trimming cost V 2 bases and J 0 bases, with 11 bases left between them. The CDR3 totals 15 residues. CDR3: CASSESSRNSYEQYF. CDR3 DNA sequence: TGTGCCAGCAGTGAATCTTCACGAAACTCCTACGAGCAGTACTTC.

This chain links TRBV30 with TRBJ2-7, with D tentatively TRBD2 (5 bases). Germline V gives CDR1 GTSNPN, CDR2 SVGIG (reference sequence). The CDR3 has 13 amino acids. Trimming removed 4 bases at V and 0 bases at J, with 10 bases between. The CDR3 loop is CAWTARVSYEQYF. DNA for the CDR3: TGTGCCTGGACCGCGAGGGTCTCCTACGAGCAGTACTTC.

This clone was seen once. The genes are TRBV19 and TRBJ1-6, with TRBD1 identical over 9 bases. The CDR3 spans 15 residues. CDR1 is LNHDA and CDR2 is SQIVND in the germline V gene (reference sequence). Trimming removed 3 bases from V and 11 bases from J; junction bases left unmatched: 8. The CDR3 loop is CASSIGTGTAAPLHF. For the CDR3, the DNA is TGTGCCAGTAGTATCGGGACAGGGACTGCGGCACCCCTCCACTTT.

Worth noting for this clone: This specimen includes other DNA sequences encoding the same CDR3. The gene calls are TRBV6-5 and TRBJ1-1; D is unclear. This CDR3 comprises 12 residues. The germline gives CDR1 MNHEY, CDR2 SVGAGI. V lost 5 bases and J 5 bases, leaving 9 bases between the germline ends. CDR3 sequence reads: CASSALGTEAFF. CDR3 nucleotide sequence: TGTGCCAGCAGTGCCCTGGGAACTGAAGCTTTCTTT.

The J gene is TRBJ1-2, the V gene TRBV15, with 10 bases identical to TRBD1. From germline, CDR1 is LNHNV and CDR2 YYDKDF (reference sequence). CDR3 length: 16 residues. V dropped 0 bases and J dropped 6; count of bases not matched to a gene: 7. CDR3 sequence reads: CATSRDRPGTGDGYTF. The CDR3 bases are TGTGCCACCAGCAGAGATCGCCCCGGGACAGGGGATGGCTACACCTTC. The variable domain in full, completed from reference TRBV15 and TRBJ1-2, reads DAMVIQNPRYQVTQFGKPVTLSCSQTLNHNVMYWYQQKSSQAPKLLFHYYDKDFNNEADTPDNFQSRRPNTSFCFLDIRSPGLGDTAMYLCATSRDRPGTGDGYTFGSGTRLTVV.

The chain links TRBV5-5 to TRBJ1-2; the match to TRBD1 covers 7 bases. V lost 5 bases and J lost 3; bases outside the gene matches: 13. Germline CDR1 and CDR2: SGHKS and YYEKEE (reference sequence). The CDR3 is 16 amino acids. The DNA of the CDR3 is TGTGCCAGCAGACTAGCTCCGGGACAGCAATACTATGGCTACACCTTC. Translation: CASRLAPGQQYYGYTF.

Only a few counts were recorded for this clone. This chain links TRBV5-1 with TRBJ2-5, with 13 positions matching TRBD2. Germline loops: CDR1 SGHRS, CDR2 YFSETQ. The CDR3 runs to 16 residues. V trimming: 2 bases; J trimming: 4 bases; junction bases outside the gene matches: 5. In DNA form, the CDR3 reads TGCGCCAGCAGCTTTACTAGCGGGGGGGCCCGAGAGACCCAGTACTTC. Protein sequence: CASSFTSGGARETQYF.

The chain combines TRBV14 with TRBJ2-2; 12 bases agree with TRBD2. Trimming took 1 base from V and 4 from J; bases not matched to a gene: 10. The CDR3 totals 19 residues. Germline CDR1 and CDR2: SGHDN and FVKESK. CDR3 DNA sequence: TGTGCCAGCAGCCAAGTCCCTAGCGGGGGGGCCTCGGGCACCGGGGAGCTGTTTTTT. It translates to CASSQVPSGGASGTGELFF. The variable domain in full, completed from reference TRBV14 and TRBJ2-2, reads EAGVTQFPSHSVIEKGQTVTLRCDPISGHDNLYWYRRVMGKEIKFLLHFVKESKQDESGMPNNRFLAERTGGTYSTLKVQPAELEDSGVYFCASSQVPSGGASGTGELFFGEGSRLTVL.

The V and J genes are TRBV6-5 and TRBJ1-2; D unresolved. Germline lookup yields CDR1 MNHEY and CDR2 SVGAGI. Trimming took 10 bases from V and 0 from J, leaving 15 bases between them. The CDR3 length is 14 residues. CDR3 sequence: CATSQDPANYGYTF. In nucleotides, the CDR3 is TGTGCCACCTCACAAGACCCAGCTAACTATGGCTACACCTTC.

The V gene is TRBV7-3, the J gene TRBJ2-3; perhaps D is TRBD1 or TRBD2 (5 bases each). Germline V gives CDR1 SGHTA, CDR2 FQGTGA. The CDR3 has 13 residues. The germline V and J ends were trimmed by 3 bases and 3 bases, with 7 bases remaining between them. CDR3 nucleotide sequence: TGTGCCAGCAGCTTCGGGGCAACAGATACGCAGTATTTT. Its protein is CASSFGATDTQYF.

CDR3: CASSLSPGFSNQPQHF. Written as DNA, the CDR3 is TGTGCCAGCAGCCTCTCTCCGGGGTTTAGCAATCAGCCCCAGCATTTT. V usage is TRBV5-4 and J usage is TRBJ1-5; D unresolved. V lost 4 bases and J lost 0, with 14 bases in between. The germline gives CDR1 SGHNT, CDR2 YYREEE (reference sequence). CDR3 length: 16 residues.

With regard to this clone: An end of the junction differs from the germline gene, which may be a read error. The chain recombines TRBV10-3 with TRBJ2-7; D remains ambiguous. This CDR3 region has 12 residues. Looked up from germline, CDR1 is ENHRY and CDR2 is SYGVKD. The CDR3 DNA reads as TGTGCCAGCAGTTTTGAGATCTACGAGCAGTACTTC. This codes for CASSFEIYEQYF.

CDR3 residues: CSVVGGGGTEAFF. The CDR3 coding sequence is TGCAGCGTTGTGGGGGGCGGGGGCACTGAAGCTTTCTTT. This chain connects TRBV29-1 to TRBJ1-1; D possibly corresponds to TRBD1 (6 bases). Trimming pared 4 bases from V and 4 bases from J, leaving 13 bases between. Germline V gene lookup returns CDR1 SQVTM and CDR2 ANQGSEA. CDR3 length: 13 amino acids.

The chain carries TRBV15 and TRBJ1-3; D is perhaps TRBD1 (5 bases). Germline lookup yields CDR1 LNHNV and CDR2 YYDKDF (reference sequence). V lost 2 bases to trimming and J lost 4 bases, with 12 bases between them. The CDR3 runs to 15 residues. In DNA, the CDR3 is TGTGCCACCAGCAGACCGCAGAAGGGGGGAAACACCATATATTTT. Protein product: CATSRPQKGGNTIYF.

The gene calls are TRBV4-1 and TRBJ2-1; no clear D. Germline CDR1 reads MGHRA; CDR2 reads YSYEKL. Trimming took off 4 bases at V and 10 bases at J, with 8 bases between the two ends. This CDR3 region has 11 residues. CDR3 residues: CASSLLYEQFF. CDR3 bases: TGCGCCAGCAGCCTCCTCTACGAGCAGTTCTTC.

This chain joins TRBV14 and TRBJ2-3, with D possibly matching TRBD1 (6 bases). The V gene's germline CDR1 is SGHDN and CDR2 FVKESK. The germline V and J ends were trimmed by 3 bases and 2 bases, with 9 bases remaining between them. CDR3 size: 14 residues. The CDR3 here is CASSHGQNTDTQYF. CDR3 nucleotide sequence: TGTGCCAGCAGCCACGGACAGAACACAGATACGCAGTATTTT. Drawing the rest from reference TRBV14 and TRBJ2-3, the complete variable domain is EAGVTQFPSHSVIEKGQTVTLRCDPISGHDNLYWYRRVMGKEIKFLLHFVKESKQDESGMPNNRFLAERTGGTYSTLKVQPAELEDSGVYFCASSHGQNTDTQYFGPGTRLTVL.

This chain uses TRBV5-1 with TRBJ2-5; D unclear. Germline values: CDR1 SGHRS, CDR2 YFSETQ. V lost 0 bases and J 3 bases, leaving 6 bases between the germline ends. The CDR3 has 13 residues. CDR3 residues: CASSLATEETQYF. As DNA, the CDR3 is TGCGCCAGCAGCTTGGCGACGGAAGAGACCCAGTACTTC. The variable domain in full, completed from reference TRBV5-1 and TRBJ2-5, reads KAGVTQTPRYLIKTRGQQVTLSCSPISGHRSVSWYQQTPGQGLQFLFEYFSETQRNKGNFPGRFSGRQFSNSRSEMNVSTLELGDSALYLCASSLATEETQYFGPGTRLLVL.

The chain employs TRBV11-1 and TRBJ2-1; 12 bases line up with TRBD1. CDR3 length: 16 amino acids. The junction had 9 bases not matched to a gene; V was cut back by 5 bases and J by 7 bases. CDR1 is SGHAT and CDR2 is FQDESV in the germline V gene (reference sequence). The CDR3 reads CASSLRGQGAGNEQFF. The CDR3 DNA is TGTGCCAGCAGCCTCCGGGGACAGGGGGCCGGGAATGAGCAGTTCTTC.

This clone has only a few counts. The J gene is TRBJ2-5, the V gene TRBV5-1; TRBD2 might be the D (6 bases). Deletions cut 0 bases from V and 5 bases from J, with 14 bases between. CDR3 length: 15 amino acids. The germline V gene has CDR1 SGHRS and CDR2 YFSETQ. CDR3 sequence: CASSLDPGLGETQYF. The CDR3 bases are TGCGCCAGCAGCTTGGACCCGGGACTCGGCGAGACCCAGTACTTC.

The chain is built from TRBV18 and TRBJ2-7; D remains unclear. The CDR3 is 13 residues long. The V and J ends lost 4 bases and 2 bases respectively, with 9 bases between them. From germline, CDR1 is KGHSH and CDR2 LQKENI. The CDR3 nucleotides read TGTGCCAGCTCACTTAACCCCACCTACGAGCAGTACTTC. As protein: CASSLNPTYEQYF.

This clone was counted once. This sequence joins TRBV11-1 and TRBJ2-7, with a tentative D call TRBD1 (5 bases). In germline, CDR1 is SGHAT, CDR2 FQDESV (reference sequence). The CDR3 has 12 residues. Trimming took off 1 base at V and 6 bases at J, with 7 bases between the two ends. The CDR3 sequence is CASSLGTGEQYF. CDR3 coding DNA: TGTGCCAGCAGCTTAGGAACAGGCGAGCAGTACTTC.

The genes are TRBV7-9 and TRBJ1-5; no clear D. Germline values: CDR1 SEHNR, CDR2 FQNEAQ (reference sequence). Trimming took 1 base from V and 5 from J, leaving 3 bases between them. The CDR3 has 12 amino acids. The CDR3 region has the DNA TGTGCCAGCAGCTTAGACTATCAGCCCCAGCATTTT. Its translation is CASSLDYQPQHF.

The chain joins TRBV25-1 to TRBJ1-2, with 11 positions matching TRBD1. V shed 4 bases and J 4 bases; nucleotides not matched to a gene: 11. The CDR3 contains 17 residues. Germline lookup yields CDR1 MGHDK and CDR2 SYGVNS. CDR3 residues: CASSGLGTGGGRYGYTF. CDR3 DNA: TGTGCCAGCAGTGGCCTCGGGACAGGGGGGGGGCGCTATGGCTACACCTTC.

This clone was seen just once. The chain carries TRBV4-1 and TRBJ1-2; D possibly corresponds to TRBD1 (6 bases). V was clipped by 1 base and J by 6 bases, with 15 bases between them. The CDR3 runs 15 residues. Germline CDR1 reads MGHRA; CDR2 reads YSYEKL. The CDR3 loop is CASSQGRGGLDGYTF. The DNA for the CDR3 is TGCGCCAGCAGCCAAGGTCGGGGGGGGCTTGATGGCTACACCTTC.

The chain uses TRBV2 and TRBJ2-7, with D perhaps matching TRBD2 (5 bases). The germline CDR1 and CDR2 sequences are SNHLY and FYNNEI. This CDR3 spans 13 amino acids. V shed 7 bases and J shed 7 bases, with 17 bases lying between them. The CDR3 reads CASTLGGRDEQYF. The CDR3 DNA reads as TGTGCCAGCACCCTGGGCGGGCGCGATGAGCAGTACTTC.

On this clone itself: Different DNA sequences within this sample yield the same CDR3. This chain connects TRBV6-6 to TRBJ1-5, with 8 bases lining up with TRBD1. V trimming: 7 bases; J trimming: 7 bases; junction bases outside the gene matches: 12. Per germline, CDR1 MNHNY and CDR2 SVGAGI (reference sequence). The CDR3 covers 15 residues. CDR3 in DNA: TGTGCCAGCACCAACCCCGGACAGGGTGGACAGCCCCAGCATTTT. This sequence encodes CASTNPGQGGQPQHF.

This chain links TRBV5-6 with TRBJ2-7; 7 bases are a match to TRBD1. The CDR3 contains 15 residues. V dropped 2 bases and J dropped 7; count of bases not matched to a gene: 12. Germline-derived CDR1 and CDR2 are SGHDT and YYEEEE. In nucleotides, the CDR3 is TGTGCCAGCAGCTTACCCCGACCGACAGGGTATGAGCAGTACTTC. It is translated as CASSLPRPTGYEQYF.